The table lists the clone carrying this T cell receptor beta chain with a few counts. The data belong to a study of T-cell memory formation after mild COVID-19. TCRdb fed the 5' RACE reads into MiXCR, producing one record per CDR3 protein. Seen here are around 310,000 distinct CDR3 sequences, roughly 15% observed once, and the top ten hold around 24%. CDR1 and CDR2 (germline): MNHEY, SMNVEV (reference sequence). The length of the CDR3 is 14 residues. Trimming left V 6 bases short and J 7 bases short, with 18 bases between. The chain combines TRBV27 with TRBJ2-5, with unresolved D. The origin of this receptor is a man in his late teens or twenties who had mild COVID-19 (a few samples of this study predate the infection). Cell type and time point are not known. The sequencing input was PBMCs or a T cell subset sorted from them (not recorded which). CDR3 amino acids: CASSPTRNSWTQYF. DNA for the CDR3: TGTGCCAGCAGCCCAACCCGAAACTCCTGGACCCAGTACTTC.